This T cell receptor beta chain was observed in a study of T-cell memory formation after mild COVID-19. Study-wide background: Largely, TCR clusters stayed within a single donor. Study-level results: While clones contracting from day 15 to 85 were balanced between CD4 and CD8, later expanders leaned CD4+. Mainly in CM and EM were contracting CD4+ clones; CD8+ were in EMRA.

A word on this clonotype: Its antigen is not identified.

There are 14 residues in the CDR3. Trimming took off 3 bases at V and 3 bases at J, with 10 bases between the two ends. CDR1 and CDR2 from the germline V gene are ENHRY and SYGVKD. TCR alpha and TCR beta cDNA libraries carrying sample barcodes and UMIs were produced by 5'RACE using constant-segment primers. TCRdb redid the calling of the 5' RACE reads with MiXCR, one entry per CDR3 protein. The sample lists 210,000 or so distinct CDR3 sequences; about 10% were seen once. Specimen: PBMCs or a T cell subset sorted from them (not recorded which). This chain connects TRBV10-3 to TRBJ2-3; perhaps TRBD1 as D (5 bases). The receptor comes from a man between 18 and 29 years old who had mild COVID-19 (a few samples of this study predate the infection). Cell type and time point are not known. As DNA, the CDR3 is TGTGCCATCAGTGATCAGGGTCAAACAGATACGCAGTATTTT. Its protein is CAISDQGQTDTQYF.